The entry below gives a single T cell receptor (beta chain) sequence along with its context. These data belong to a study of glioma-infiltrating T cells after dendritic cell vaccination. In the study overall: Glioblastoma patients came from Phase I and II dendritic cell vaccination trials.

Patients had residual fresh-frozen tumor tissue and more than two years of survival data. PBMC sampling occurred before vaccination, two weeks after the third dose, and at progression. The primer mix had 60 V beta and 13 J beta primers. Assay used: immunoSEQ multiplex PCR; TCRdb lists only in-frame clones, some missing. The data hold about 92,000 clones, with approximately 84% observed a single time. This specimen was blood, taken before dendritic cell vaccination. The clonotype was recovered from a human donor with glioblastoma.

The CDR3 nucleotides are TGTGCCAGCAGCCTACGGGACTCTAGTTCACCCCTCCACTTT. Protein sequence: CASSLRDSSSPLHF. The gene calls are TRBV6-5 and TRBJ1-6, with a weak D call TRBD1 (5 bases). Germline V gene lookup returns CDR1 MNHEY and CDR2 SVGAGI. Trimming removed 6 bases at V and 9 bases at J, with 15 bases between. The CDR3 consists of 14 residues.